The 5 T cell receptor beta chains below were found in one sample sequenced in a study of T-cell memory formation after mild COVID-19. TCRdb reprocessed the 5' RACE reads via MiXCR and lists one record per CDR3 protein. This sample has about 57,000 distinct CDR3 sequences; 10% to 15% occur once, and the top ten carry roughly a quarter. The sample was PBMCs or a T cell subset sorted from them (not recorded which). The receptors were sampled from a man aged 18 to 30 who had mild COVID-19 (a few samples of this study predate the infection). Cell type and time point are not known.

The chain uses TRBV12-3 or TRBV12-4 and TRBJ1-5; unclear D gene. V dropped 5 bases and J dropped 3 bases, with 14 bases sitting between them. CDR3 length equals 15 residues. The CDR3, as DNA: TGTGCCAGCAGTCCGAGATGGGGAGACAATCAGCCCCAGCATTTT. Protein product: CASSPRWGDNQPQHF.

This clonotype was observed a handful of times. This chain links TRBV10-3 with TRBJ1-2; D perhaps matches TRBD1 (5 bases). With 4 bases removed from V and 5 bases from J, the gap between germline ends came to 11 bases. Germline V gene lookup returns CDR1 ENHRY and CDR2 SYGVKD. The CDR3 runs 13 residues. The CDR3 nucleotides are TGTGCCATCAGTGGGGGGTTCCAATATGGCTACACCTTC. Translated: CAISGGFQYGYTF.

This clonotype came up a few times. This chain connects TRBV7-9 to TRBJ2-3; 11 bases map to TRBD2. This CDR3 has 19 amino acids. V shed 5 bases, J shed 2 bases, and the junction held 15 bases outside the gene matches. Germline lookup yields CDR1 SEHNR and CDR2 FQNEAQ (reference sequence). CDR3 sequence (DNA): TGTGCCAGCAGCCCAGCCAACCCTCTGACTAGCGGGGACACAGATACGCAGTATTTT. It yields the protein CASSPANPLTSGDTDTQYF.

This clonotype came up once. This sequence joins TRBV6-2 or TRBV6-3 and TRBJ2-7; 7 positions agree with TRBD2. This CDR3 region has 15 residues. The trim removed 6 bases at V and 4 bases at J, leaving 12 bases unmatched. Germline values: CDR1 MNHEY, CDR2 SVGEGT. The CDR3 spells CASSRTSAFGYEQYF. CDR3 nucleotides: TGTGCCAGCAGCCGTACTAGCGCGTTCGGGTACGAGCAGTACTTC.

The V gene is TRBV5-4, the J gene TRBJ2-5; TRBD2 matches 8 bases. The germline V gene has CDR1 SGHNT and CDR2 YYREEE (reference sequence). The CDR3 is 15 amino acids. V was pared by 6 bases and J by 7 bases, with 14 bases of the junction left unmatched. CDR3 nucleotides: TGTGCCAGCACACCGGGGGGGGTAGCCCCGGGGACCCAGTACTTC. Translated, it gives CASTPGGVAPGTQYF. Complete variable domain (other parts from reference TRBV5-4 and TRBJ2-5): ETGVTQSPTHLIKTRGQQVTLRCSSQSGHNTVSWYQQALGQGPQFIFQYYREEENGRGNFPPRFSGLQFPNYSSELNVNALELDDSALYLCASTPGGVAPGTQYFGPGTRLLVL.